This T cell receptor (beta chain) was captured in a study of shared clonotypes between healthy human individuals. The CDR3 consists of 18 residues. The V gene end was trimmed by 4 bases and the J gene end by 4 bases; junction bases not matched to a gene: 16. Germline-derived CDR1 and CDR2 are MNHNS and SASEGT. Deep-level assay runs were performed. Splitting of each subset's genomic DNA was done evenly across several immunoSEQ plates. The table came from immunoSEQ multiplex PCR; TCRdb's copy has only in-frame clones and leaves some out. The sample carries under 1,100,000 clones, about 76% recorded once. This clone was counted a few times. As yet, its antigen is unknown. Whole-study findings and limits: A few donors had roughly 5.2% of their naive CD4 clonotypes in common. Clonotype sharing among donors was expected to depend on sequencing depth.

The sample was memory CD4+ T cells sorted from blood. The subset: CD45RA-negative fraction. This TCR was sampled from a man aged 18 to 30 in good health. The V gene is TRBV6-1, the J gene TRBJ2-7, with 10 bases aligning to TRBD1. The CDR3, as DNA: TGTGCCAGCAGTGGCTGGGACAGGGGCCAGCCAACCCCTTACGAGCAGTACTTC. Encoded protein: CASSGWDRGQPTPYEQYF.